The source of this T cell receptor (beta chain) is a study of T cells in Graves' hyperthyroidism and ophthalmopathy. This clonotype was recorded a few times. The investigators amplified TCR beta CDR3 regions from RNA transcripts. HTBI primers were the set used in a first-round RT-PCR of the TCR CDR3. TCRdb called the multiplex PCR reads again in MiXCR, with one record for every CDR3 protein. The sample carries a few hundred thousand distinct CDR3 sequences, 20% to 25% recorded once. Trimming removed 4 bases from V and 6 bases from J; junction bases left unmatched: 8. CDR1 SGDLS and CDR2 YYNGEE come from the germline V gene. CDR3 length: 15 amino acids. Subjects with ophthalmopathy showed a Clinical Activity Score no lower than 3, a NOSPECS grade no lower than 4, and a duration shorter than 3 months. Diagnoses used clinical symptoms, serum thyroxine and TRAb, thyroid ultrasound and orbital computed tomography. Fresh peripheral blood, 10 ml, yielded the PBMCs.

Sequencing used blood. The genes are TRBV9 and TRBJ2-7; 12 positions match TRBD2. The sequence was obtained from a man in his thirties or forties with Graves' ophthalmopathy. The CDR3 DNA sequence: TGTGCCAGCAGCTTTGAACCGGGACTAGCGGGCGAGCAGTACTTC. It yields the protein CASSFEPGLAGEQYF.